Shown below are 32 T cell receptor beta chains from a single sample sequenced in a study of CD8 T cells in Susac syndrome. Random hexamers primed reverse transcription of 0.5 to 1 ug RNA. Via MiXCR, TCRdb re-called the immunoSEQ multiplex PCR reads, giving one row per CDR3 protein. Altogether 95,000 to 150,000 distinct CDR3 sequences are present, roughly 94% being singletons, with the ten largest covering 0.28%. Sequenced input: CD8+ T cells from PBMCs. Receptors originate from a human donor with Susac syndrome.

The chain couples TRBV11-2 to TRBJ2-6; D is ambiguous. The CDR3 length is 14 residues. V was pared by 3 bases and J by 3 bases, with 6 bases between. Germline V gene sequence: CDR1 SGHAT, CDR2 FQNNGV. The CDR3 is CASSFYDGANVLTF. Written as DNA, the CDR3 is TGTGCCAGCAGCTTTTATGATGGGGCCAACGTCCTGACTTTC. Complete variable domain (other parts from reference TRBV11-2 and TRBJ2-6): EAGVAQSPRYKIIEKRQSVAFWCNPISGHATLYWYQQILGQGPKLLIQFQNNGVVDDSQLPKDRFSAERLKGVDSTLKIQPAKLEDSAVYLCASSFYDGANVLTFGAGSRLTVL.

The rearrangement links TRBV4-2 to TRBJ2-7, with 8 bases matching TRBD1. The V gene end was trimmed by 3 bases and the J gene end by 3 bases; junction bases not matched to a gene: 10. Germline V gives CDR1 LGHNA, CDR2 YNFKEQ. The CDR3 is 16 amino acids. CDR3 nucleotides: TGTGCCAGCAGCCACCTATCAGGGGGCGTCGACTACGAGCAGTACTTC. This translates into CASSHLSGGVDYEQYF.

The V call is TRBV6-2 or TRBV6-3, the J call TRBJ2-1; tentative D call: TRBD2 (6 bases). This CDR3 region has 14 residues. Deletions cut 2 bases from V and 9 bases from J, with 14 bases between. Germline-derived CDR1 and CDR2 are MNHEY and SVGEGT. CDR3 region: CASSYTTLATEQFF. The CDR3 nucleotides are TGTGCCAGCAGTTACACCACACTAGCTACTGAGCAGTTCTTC.

The gene calls are TRBV24-1 and TRBJ2-2, with D possibly matching TRBD1 (6 bases). In germline, CDR1 is KGHDR, CDR2 SFDVKD. The V end was cut by 3 bases, the J end by 0 bases, with 10 bases between. The CDR3 is made up of 16 amino acids. This CDR3 is CATSDQTGPNTGELFF. In DNA, the CDR3 is TGTGCCACCAGTGATCAGACAGGACCGAACACCGGGGAGCTGTTTTTT.

This clonotype appeared once. The genes are TRBV4-1 and TRBJ2-3; D may be TRBD2 (5 bases). This CDR3 spans 14 amino acids. The V and J ends lost 0 bases and 6 bases respectively, with 10 bases between them. CDR1 is MGHRA, CDR2 YSYEKL, per germline. CDR3 in amino acids: CASSQDSGSDTQYF. CDR3 DNA: TGCGCCAGCAGCCAAGATTCGGGGTCTGATACGCAGTATTTT.

The CDR3 here is CASRDSTYNEQFF. CDR3 nucleotides: TGTGCCAGCAGAGACAGTACCTACAATGAGCAGTTCTTC. The chain is built from TRBV7-9 and TRBJ2-1; tentatively, D is TRBD1 (5 bases). The germline V gene encodes CDR1 SEHNR and CDR2 FQNEAQ (reference sequence). Trimming took 6 bases from V and 2 from J, leaving 8 bases between them. This CDR3 contains 13 residues.

This sequence joins TRBV2 and TRBJ1-2; D gene unclear. The germline CDR1 and CDR2 sequences are SNHLY and FYNNEI. Deletions cut 6 bases from V and 7 bases from J, with 9 bases between. This CDR3 comprises 11 residues. The CDR3 protein is CASRDGSGYTF. The CDR3 DNA is TGTGCCAGCAGGGACGGTAGTGGCTACACCTTC.

This clonotype showed up just a few times. The V gene is TRBV19, the J gene TRBJ2-1; weak D call: TRBD1 (5 bases). The germline V gene encodes CDR1 LNHDA and CDR2 SQIVND (reference sequence). The CDR3 is made up of 12 amino acids. V lost 5 bases to trimming and J lost 3 bases, with 5 bases between them. The CDR3 DNA reads TGTGCCAGTAGTGACAGCTACAATGAGCAGTTCTTC. It yields the protein CASSDSYNEQFF. The entire variable domain, with the rest obtained from reference TRBV19 and TRBJ2-1, is as follows: DGGITQSPKYLFRKEGQNVTLSCEQNLNHDAMYWYRQDPGQGLRLIYYSQIVNDFQKGDIAEGYSVSREKKESFPLTVTSAQKNPTAFYLCASSDSYNEQFFGPGTRLTVL.

CDR3 sequence (DNA): TGTGCCAGCAGCTCCCAGGGGAGGGACACCGGGGAGCTGTTTTTT. Residues: CASSSQGRDTGELFF. The chain is built from TRBV7-3 and TRBJ2-2; maybe TRBD2 (7 bases). CDR3 length: 15 residues. Germline V gene sequence: CDR1 SGHTA, CDR2 FQGTGA. V dropped 4 bases and J dropped 3 bases, with 12 bases sitting between them.

This chain links TRBV19 with TRBJ2-7; 7 bases align to TRBD1. The CDR3 runs 14 residues. J gave up 4 bases and V 4 bases, and 7 bases lay outside the gene matches. Germline V gene data show CDR1 as LNHDA and CDR2 as SQIVND (reference sequence). The CDR3 nucleotides are TGTGCCAGTAGTACCTGGACAGGTTCGTACGAGCAGTACTTC. Amino acids: CASSTWTGSYEQYF.

The chain has TRBV7-6 and TRBJ2-1, with 9 bases matching TRBD1. Trimming cost V 5 bases and J 2 bases; bases outside gene matches: 4. Germline CDR1 and CDR2: SGHVS and FNYEAQ. The CDR3 spans 15 residues. The CDR3 DNA reads as TGTGCCAGCAGCCCCGGGACAGGGCCCTACAATGAGCAGTTCTTC. It is translated as CASSPGTGPYNEQFF.

This clonotype was detected once. The rearrangement joins TRBV15 to TRBJ2-1; D not resolved. This CDR3 spans 14 amino acids. V lost 1 base to trimming and J lost 8 bases, with 12 bases between them. Germline assignment: CDR1 LNHNV and CDR2 YYDKDF (reference sequence). The CDR3 DNA reads as TGTGCCACCAGCAGAGCCGGGCCGAGCTATGAGCAGTTCTTC. Amino acid sequence: CATSRAGPSYEQFF.

The V call is TRBV5-1, the J call TRBJ2-7, with 8 bases that match TRBD1. The CDR3 is 15 residues long. CDR1 SGHRS and CDR2 YFSETQ come from the germline V gene. V trimming: 3 bases; J trimming: 3 bases; junction bases outside the gene matches: 8. This CDR3 is CASSSPGQGLYEQYF. DNA for the CDR3: TGCGCCAGCAGCTCCCCAGGACAGGGCCTCTACGAGCAGTACTTC.

The rearrangement joins TRBV9 to TRBJ2-5; D gene unclear. The CDR3 extends over 14 amino acids. Germline V gene lookup returns CDR1 SGDLS and CDR2 YYNGEE. V was cut by 0 bases and J by 4 bases, with 10 bases left in between. The CDR3 DNA sequence: TGTGCCAGCAGCGTAGAAACGGACGTAGAGACCCAGTACTTC. Translated, it gives CASSVETDVETQYF.

This clonotype was seen just once. The genes are TRBV6-6 and TRBJ2-5; TRBD1 agrees at 7 bases. Germline V gene data show CDR1 as MNHNY and CDR2 as SVGAGI (reference sequence). The CDR3 contains 14 residues. V shed 6 bases and J 5 bases; nucleotides not matched to a gene: 9. CDR3 DNA: TGTGCCAGCAGGGGGAAGGGGGCCTGGGAGACCCAGTACTTC. Amino acid sequence: CASRGKGAWETQYF.

This chain connects TRBV29-1 to TRBJ2-7; no clear D. CDR1 SQVTM and CDR2 ANQGSEA come from the germline V gene. This CDR3 has 12 residues. V gave up 4 bases and J gave up 3 bases, with 10 bases separating them. The DNA for the CDR3 is TGCAGCGTTGCGCAGGCAAACTACGAGCAGTACTTC. This translates into CSVAQANYEQYF.

The J gene is TRBJ2-7, the V gene TRBV7-9; 9 bases are a match to TRBD1. Germline CDR1 reads SEHNR; CDR2 reads FQNEAQ (reference sequence). This CDR3 spans 15 amino acids. J gave up 5 bases and V 5 bases, and 10 bases lay outside the gene matches. The CDR3 loop is CASSVGTGSSHEQYF. The CDR3 coding sequence is TGTGCCAGCAGCGTCGGGACAGGGAGTAGCCACGAGCAGTACTTC.

The chain uses TRBV15 and TRBJ2-7; D gene uncertain. The CDR3 runs to 12 residues. V was clipped by 3 bases and J by 5 bases, with 8 bases between them. Germline lookup yields CDR1 LNHNV and CDR2 YYDKDF (reference sequence). CDR3: CATSSIGNEQYF. The DNA for the CDR3 is TGTGCCACCAGCAGTATTGGGAACGAGCAGTACTTC.

This chain uses TRBV3-1 with TRBJ2-3; D remains ambiguous. Germline V CDR1 and CDR2: LGHDT, YNNKEL (reference sequence). This CDR3 comprises 14 residues. Trimming stripped 1 base from V and 5 bases from J, with 10 bases between. DNA of the CDR3: TGTGCCAGCAGCCAAGTTTCTAGAAGAGATACGCAGTATTTT. It yields the protein CASSQVSRRDTQYF.

The V and J genes are TRBV6-1 and TRBJ2-1; 8 nucleotides match TRBD1. In germline, CDR1 is MNHNS, CDR2 SASEGT. The CDR3 has 15 residues. Trimming removed 7 bases from V and 1 base from J; junction bases left unmatched: 6. The CDR3 loop reads CASNDGTGSYNEQFF. In DNA form, the CDR3 reads TGTGCCAGCAATGACGGGACAGGATCCTACAATGAGCAGTTCTTC.

This CDR3 reads CASSGQGSYNEQFF. In DNA, the CDR3 is TGTGCCAGCAGTGGACAGGGCTCCTACAATGAGCAGTTCTTC. V and J are TRBV13 and TRBJ2-1; 8 nucleotides match TRBD1. Germline assignment: CDR1 PRHDT and CDR2 FYEKMQ (reference sequence). Trimming at V came to 6 bases and at J to 0 bases, leaving 1 base not matched to a gene. The CDR3 loop spans 14 amino acids.

This clonotype was seen just once. V is TRBV30 and J is TRBJ1-3; the match to TRBD1 covers 10 bases. V gave up 1 base and J gave up 2 bases; unmatched junction bases: 8. Germline lookup yields CDR1 GTSNPN and CDR2 SVGIG (reference sequence). This CDR3 is built from 17 residues. As DNA, the CDR3 is TGTGCCTGGAGTGCCACATCCGGGACAGGGGCTGGAAACACCATATATTTT. Protein: CAWSATSGTGAGNTIYF. The whole variable domain, filled in from reference TRBV30 and TRBJ1-3, reads SQTIHQWPATLVQPVGSPLSLECTVEGTSNPNLYWYRQAAGRGLQLLFYSVGIGQISSEVPQNLSASRPQDRQFILSSKKLLLSDSGFYLCAWSATSGTGAGNTIYFGEGSWLTVV.

This chain uses TRBV24-1 with TRBJ2-3; D is ambiguous. This CDR3 has 14 residues. The germline V gene has CDR1 KGHDR and CDR2 SFDVKD. Trimming pared 3 bases from V and 0 bases from J, leaving 6 bases between. The CDR3 protein is CATSDTDSTDTQYF. DNA for the CDR3: TGTGCCACCAGTGATACAGACAGCACAGATACGCAGTATTTT.

J is TRBJ2-7 and V is TRBV25-1; a possible D gene is TRBD1 (5 bases). This CDR3 contains 11 residues. Looked up from germline, CDR1 is MGHDK and CDR2 is SYGVNS. V was shortened by 9 bases and J by 3 bases, with 9 bases between the two germline ends. CDR3 sequence reads: CASSDSYEQYF. The CDR3 DNA is TGTGCCAGTTCTGACAGCTACGAGCAGTACTTC.

This clonotype was recorded only once. This chain uses TRBV29-1 with TRBJ1-2, with D tentatively TRBD1 (6 bases). The ends were cut back, 6 bases at V and 0 bases at J, with 11 bases in the middle. The germline V gene encodes CDR1 SQVTM and CDR2 ANQGSEA. CDR3 size: 13 residues. CDR3 sequence: CSVRTASNYGYTF. In DNA form, the CDR3 reads TGCAGCGTAAGGACAGCTTCTAACTATGGCTACACCTTC.

The chain joins TRBV4-2 to TRBJ2-5; D is ambiguous. V was trimmed by 8 bases and J by 2 bases, leaving 21 bases between them. CDR1 is LGHNA, CDR2 YNFKEQ, per germline. This CDR3 spans 16 amino acids. The CDR3 bases are TGTGCCAGCCCCGGGTTGGGCACAGTACCACAAGAGACCCAGTACTTC. This sequence encodes CASPGLGTVPQETQYF.

This clonotype was counted once. The chain links TRBV12-3 or TRBV12-4 to TRBJ2-3; 10 nucleotides line up with TRBD2. The length of the CDR3 is 15 residues. V shed 5 bases, J shed 2 bases, and the junction held 4 bases outside the gene matches. CDR3 in DNA: TGTGCCAGCAGTCCGACTAGCGGGTACACAGATACGCAGTATTTT. As protein: CASSPTSGYTDTQYF.

The rearrangement joins TRBV29-1 to TRBJ1-2; D is possibly TRBD1 (6 bases). The germline CDR1 and CDR2 sequences are SQVTM and ANQGSEA. The CDR3 contains 13 residues. V lost 2 bases and J 4 bases, leaving 11 bases between the germline ends. The CDR3 nucleotides are TGCAGCGTTGAACAACAGGGTTCCTATGGCTACACCTTC. It encodes CSVEQQGSYGYTF.

This chain uses TRBV12-3 or TRBV12-4 with TRBJ1-3, with a weak D call TRBD1 (5 bases). V lost 7 bases to trimming and J lost 0 bases, with 13 bases between them. The CDR3 is 15 residues long. Here the CDR3 reads CASNRRQYSGNTIYF. CDR3 nucleotides: TGTGCCAGCAACCGGAGACAGTACTCTGGAAACACCATATATTTT.

The gene calls are TRBV5-1 and TRBJ2-7; tentative D call: TRBD2 (5 bases). V was cut by 4 bases and J by 1 base, with 9 bases left in between. CDR1 and CDR2 from the germline V gene are SGHRS and YFSETQ. CDR3 length equals 13 residues. CDR3 nucleotides: TGCGCCAGCAGCGTACGGGGATCCTACGAGCAGTACTTC. Encoded protein: CASSVRGSYEQYF. Supplemented by reference TRBV5-1 and TRBJ2-7, the full variable domain reads KAGVTQTPRYLIKTRGQQVTLSCSPISGHRSVSWYQQTPGQGLQFLFEYFSETQRNKGNFPGRFSGRQFSNSRSEMNVSTLELGDSALYLCASSVRGSYEQYFGPGTRLTVT.

The rearrangement joins TRBV20-1 to TRBJ2-7; TRBD1 or TRBD2 may be the D gene (5 bases each). Germline CDR1 reads DFQATT; CDR2 reads SNEGSKA (reference sequence). Trimming shortened V by 3 bases and J by 0 bases, and 9 bases separated the two germline ends. CDR3 size: 13 residues. In DNA form, the CDR3 reads TGCAGTGCTAGTGTGGGGGTCTCCTACGAGCAGTACTTC. This codes for CSASVGVSYEQYF.

The rearrangement joins TRBV16 to TRBJ2-7, with 10 bases aligning to TRBD1. Germline values: CDR1 KGHSY, CDR2 FQNENV. V lost 5 bases and J lost 1; bases outside the gene matches: 5. The CDR3 has 15 amino acids. CDR3 nucleotide sequence: TGTGCCAGCAGCGCCGGGACAGGGGAGTCCTACGAGCAGTACTTC. It yields the protein CASSAGTGESYEQYF.